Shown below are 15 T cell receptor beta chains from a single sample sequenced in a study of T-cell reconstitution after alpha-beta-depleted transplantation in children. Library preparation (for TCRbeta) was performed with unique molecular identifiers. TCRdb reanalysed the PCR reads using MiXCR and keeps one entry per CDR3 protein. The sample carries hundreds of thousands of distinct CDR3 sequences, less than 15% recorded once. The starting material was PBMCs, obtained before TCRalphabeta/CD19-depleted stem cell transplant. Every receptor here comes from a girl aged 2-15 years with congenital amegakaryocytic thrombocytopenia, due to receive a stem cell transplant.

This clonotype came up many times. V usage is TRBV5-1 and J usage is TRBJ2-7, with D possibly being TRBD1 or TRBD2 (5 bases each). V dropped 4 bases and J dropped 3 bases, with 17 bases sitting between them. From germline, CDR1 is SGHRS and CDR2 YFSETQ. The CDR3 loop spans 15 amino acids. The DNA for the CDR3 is TGCGCCAGCAGCGGGACGGGCGAGAGACTCTACGAGCAGTACTTC. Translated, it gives CASSGTGERLYEQYF.

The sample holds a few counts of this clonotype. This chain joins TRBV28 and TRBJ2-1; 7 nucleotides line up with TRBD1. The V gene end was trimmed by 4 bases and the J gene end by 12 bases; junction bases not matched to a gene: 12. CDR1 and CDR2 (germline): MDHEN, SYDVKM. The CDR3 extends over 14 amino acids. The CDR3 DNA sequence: TGTGCCAGCAGTTCTGCGCCGGGACAGTCTTGGCAGTTCTTC. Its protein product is CASSSAPGQSWQFF.

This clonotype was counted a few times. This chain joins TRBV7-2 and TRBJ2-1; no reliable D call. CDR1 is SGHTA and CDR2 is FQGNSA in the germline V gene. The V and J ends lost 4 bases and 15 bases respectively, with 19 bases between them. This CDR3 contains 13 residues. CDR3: CASSYAAPDLPFF. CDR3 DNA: TGTGCCAGCAGCTATGCCGCTCCCGATTTACCGTTCTTC.

The CDR3 loop is CASSPSRLLTYEQYF. CDR3 bases: TGTGCCAGCAGCCCTAGCAGACTCCTCACCTACGAGCAGTACTTC. The chain uses TRBV14 and TRBJ2-7; a possible D gene is TRBD2 (5 bases). Germline V gene sequence: CDR1 SGHDN, CDR2 FVKESK. This CDR3 is 15 amino acids long. With 4 bases removed from V and 2 bases from J, the gap between germline ends came to 15 bases.

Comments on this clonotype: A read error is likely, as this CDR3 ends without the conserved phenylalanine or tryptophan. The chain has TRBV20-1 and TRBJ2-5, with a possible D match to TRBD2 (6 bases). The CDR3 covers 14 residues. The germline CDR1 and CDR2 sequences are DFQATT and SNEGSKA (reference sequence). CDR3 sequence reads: CSALAVPGGETQYL. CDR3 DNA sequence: TGCAGCGCTTTAGCGGTGCCCGGAGGAGAGACCCAGTACCTC.

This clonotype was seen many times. The CDR3 loop reads CSARNVWGPNTEAFF. For the CDR3, the DNA is TGCAGTGCTAGAAATGTCTGGGGACCGAACACTGAAGCTTTCTTT. V and J are TRBV20-1 and TRBJ1-1, with D perhaps matching TRBD1 (5 bases). The CDR3 contains 15 residues. V lost 2 bases to trimming and J lost 1 base, with 14 bases between them. Germline loops: CDR1 DFQATT, CDR2 SNEGSKA (reference sequence).

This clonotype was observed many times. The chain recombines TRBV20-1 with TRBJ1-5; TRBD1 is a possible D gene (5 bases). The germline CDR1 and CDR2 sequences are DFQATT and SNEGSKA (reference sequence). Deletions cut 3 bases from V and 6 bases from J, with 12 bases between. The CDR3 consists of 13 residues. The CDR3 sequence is CSASRGVAQPQHF. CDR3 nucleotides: TGCAGTGCTAGTAGGGGTGTTGCTCAGCCCCAGCATTTT.

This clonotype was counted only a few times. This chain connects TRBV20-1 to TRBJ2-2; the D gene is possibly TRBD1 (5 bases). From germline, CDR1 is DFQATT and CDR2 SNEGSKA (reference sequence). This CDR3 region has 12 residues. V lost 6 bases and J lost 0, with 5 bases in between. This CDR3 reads CSARANTGELFF. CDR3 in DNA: TGCAGTGCCAGGGCGAACACCGGGGAGCTGTTTTTT.

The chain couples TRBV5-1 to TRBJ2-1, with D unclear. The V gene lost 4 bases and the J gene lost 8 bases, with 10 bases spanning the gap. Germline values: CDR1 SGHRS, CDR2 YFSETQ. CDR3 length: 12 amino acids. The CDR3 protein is CASSEAHHEQFF. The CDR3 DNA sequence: TGCGCCAGCAGCGAAGCGCACCATGAGCAGTTCTTC.

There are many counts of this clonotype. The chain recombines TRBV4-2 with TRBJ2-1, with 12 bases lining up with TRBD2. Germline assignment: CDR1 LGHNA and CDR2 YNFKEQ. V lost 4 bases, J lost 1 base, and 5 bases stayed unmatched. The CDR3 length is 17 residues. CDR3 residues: CASSPGLAGPSYNEQFF. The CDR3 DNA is TGTGCCAGCAGCCCAGGACTAGCGGGACCTTCCTACAATGAGCAGTTCTTC.

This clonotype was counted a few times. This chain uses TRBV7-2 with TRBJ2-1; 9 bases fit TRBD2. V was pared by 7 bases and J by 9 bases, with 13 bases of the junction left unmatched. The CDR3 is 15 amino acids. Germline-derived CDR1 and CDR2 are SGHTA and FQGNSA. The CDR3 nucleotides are TGTGCCAGCACCCAAGCCCCTAGCGGGAAGGGTGAGCAGTTCTTC. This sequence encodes CASTQAPSGKGEQFF.

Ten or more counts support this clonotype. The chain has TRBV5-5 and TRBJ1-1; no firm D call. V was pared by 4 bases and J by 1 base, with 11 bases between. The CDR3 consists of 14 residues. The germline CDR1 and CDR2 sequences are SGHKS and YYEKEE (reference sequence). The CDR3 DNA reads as TGTGCCAGCAGCCCTCTCCGGGGGAACACTGAAGCTTTCTTT. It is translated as CASSPLRGNTEAFF.

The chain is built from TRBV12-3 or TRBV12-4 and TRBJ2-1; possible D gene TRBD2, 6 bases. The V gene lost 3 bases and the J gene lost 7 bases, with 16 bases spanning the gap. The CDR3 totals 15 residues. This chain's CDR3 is CASSFRLGPENEQFF. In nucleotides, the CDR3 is TGTGCCAGCAGTTTTCGACTAGGGCCTGAGAATGAGCAGTTCTTC.

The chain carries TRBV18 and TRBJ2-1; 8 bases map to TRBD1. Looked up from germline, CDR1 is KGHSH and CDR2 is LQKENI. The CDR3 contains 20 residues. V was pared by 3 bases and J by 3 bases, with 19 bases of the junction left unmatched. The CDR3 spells CASSPSDGTGHLSFYNEQFF. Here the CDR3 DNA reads TGTGCCAGCTCACCCTCAGACGGGACAGGCCATCTATCATTCTACAATGAGCAGTTCTTC. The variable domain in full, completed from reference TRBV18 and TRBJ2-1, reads NAGVMQNPRHLVRRRGQEARLRCSPMKGHSHVYWYRQLPEEGLKFMVYLQKENIIDESGMPKERFSAEFPKEGPSILRIQQVVRGDSAAYFCASSPSDGTGHLSFYNEQFFGPGTRLTVL.

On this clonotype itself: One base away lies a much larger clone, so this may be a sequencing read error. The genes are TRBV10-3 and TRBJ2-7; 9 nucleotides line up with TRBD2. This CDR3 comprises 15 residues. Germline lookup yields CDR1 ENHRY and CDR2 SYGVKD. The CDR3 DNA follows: TGTGCCATCAGTTCGACAGGACTAGCGCCCTACGAGCAGTCCTTC. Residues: CAISSTGLAPYEQSF.